This section outlines one T cell receptor beta chain sequence together with its context. What this receptor recognizes is not known. No much larger clone exists at a distance of one base, and base qualities are not known. There are 14 amino acids in the CDR3, from cysteine to phenylalanine inclusive. Only the CDR3 DNA stays, 42 bases, in frame from base 1. The germline V gene (reference sequence) supplies CDR1 LGHDT and CDR2 YNNKEL. V is cut back by 4 bases and J by 6 bases, with 3 bases in the junction unmatched. This entry is derived from a study of blood T cell repertoires in COVID-19 (dated by TCRdb to the early 2020s). Background on the whole study: The collaborator samples originated in the United States, Italy and Spain and spanned the acute and convalescent phases of COVID-19. Where available, HLA class I and class II types were taken from metadata supplied by the sample provider and were not determined by assay-based typing. Samples were obtained from the ongoing ImmuneRACE study (first 160 participants) and from some 1,300 subjects provided by 6 global collaborators. The prospective study material was composed of cDNA or gDNA derived from T cells, B-cell-depleted T cells, or PBMCs. A de-identified subject ID, COVID-19 status, age in years and sex were almost always included in the sample metadata. Subjects who had been exposed to COVID-19, were actively infected with it, or had recovered from it provided the deeply sampled blood TCRbeta repertoires that made up the dataset. The repertoires were made available in a free public database intended to serve as a resource for research on the immune response to SARS-CoV-2.

The full study reports these points: How much clinical and demographic metadata was included differed by source and by participant, and the metadata was provided uncurated.

At one collaborating source in Seattle, patients were enrolled during active infection and were followed longitudinally through the course of disease. Each collaborating institution followed its own protocols to collect whole blood in K2EDTA tubes. For TCRbeta analysis, collaborators shipped samples in one of three forms: frozen whole blood, isolated PBMCs, or DNA extracted from either of those sample types. TCRbeta CDR3 regions were amplified from genomic DNA by means of the immunoSEQ Assay, a bias-controlled multiplex PCR. As for how the authors treated the data: The number of nucleated cells in each sample was estimated by amplification of reference gene primers within the assay. To quantify the absolute abundance of each unique TCRbeta CDR3 rearrangement, sequence reads were collapsed and filtered. For each sample, productive Simpson clonality was calculated as the square root of Simpson's diversity index over productive rearrangements. TCRdb provides this immuneACCESS table in a form limited to in-frame rearrangements. Some clones are lacking; in checked studies, under half of them reflect an unresolved V gene, and why the rest are absent is not known. Clone size and V and J calls were adopted from that table, with D and trimming inferred from the DNA. The sample contains 200,000 to 250,000 clones, approximately 85% of them found a single time. The top ten constitute under 8.5% of the sample.

The chain is encoded by TRBV3-1 (or the pseudogene TRBV3-2) joined to TRBJ2-3, with 11 middle bases fitting TRBD2. Material for sequencing was peripheral blood. The clonotype was recovered from a woman of 80 years or more with COVID-19, enrolled during active disease. The CDR3 protein: CASSLIAGGDTQYF. The DNA reads as follows: TGTGCCAGCAGCCTTATAGCGGGGGGGGATACGCAGTATTTT.